A selection of T cell receptor beta chains follows, all from one sample in a study of response to subunit inactivated influenza vaccine. TCRdb recomputed calls from the RT-PCR reads with MiXCR, one row per CDR3 protein. The data contain 170,000 or so distinct CDR3 sequences, about 10% of them singletons. The input for sequencing was CD8+ T cells sorted from PBMCs, taken approximately 25 months after vaccination. These receptors came from a man aged 50-75 years who received an inactivated influenza vaccine. Both conserved end residues are part of each CDR3. A D gene is named only where the DNA matches it firmly. Size tells how often a clone was seen (once, few, many) or the class of an expanded clone, and some rows leave it out.

D	J	V	size	DNA	CDR3
TRBD2	TRBJ2-1	TRBV6-2/TRBV6-3	few	TGTGCCAGCAGTCAGCTTAGCGGGAGGGCCGGCAATGAGCAGTTCTTC	CASSQLSGRAGNEQFF
TRBD2	TRBJ2-7	TRBV29-1	-	TGCAGCGTTGAAGATCCAACTAGCGGCTCCTACGAGCAGTACTTC	CSVEDPTSGSYEQYF
-	TRBJ2-4	TRBV6-6	-	TGTGCCAGCAGTTTTCAGGGTAGGAACATTCAGTACTTC	CASSFQGRNIQYF
-	TRBJ2-3	TRBV11-2	-	TGTGCCAGCAGCCTGACCAGAGGGCATACGCAGTATTTT	CASSLTRGHTQYF
-	TRBJ2-7	TRBV20-1	few	TGCAGTGCGTGGCGGGACAACTCCTACGAGCAGTACTTC	CSAWRDNSYEQYF
-	TRBJ1-1	TRBV14	few	TGTGCCAGCAGCCCCGAGTATGGGATGAACACTGAAGCTTTCTTT	CASSPEYGMNTEAFF
-	TRBJ1-5	TRBV20-1	many	TGCAGTGCTAGAGATTTGGGGTTGGAACAGCCCCAGCATTTT	CSARDLGLEQPQHF
-	TRBJ2-7	TRBV5-5	-	TGTGCCAGCAGCCTAGACGCCTACAGGGCCTACGAGCAGTACTTC	CASSLDAYRAYEQYF
-	TRBJ2-1	TRBV6-2/TRBV6-3	-	TGTGCCAGCAGTTACTCCCACTCTATAGGCGATGAGCAGTTCTTC	CASSYSHSIGDEQFF
TRBD1	TRBJ1-5	TRBV12-3/TRBV12-4	-	TGTGCCAGCAAGGAGACAGGGGGCGCGGATCAGCCCCAGCATTTT	CASKETGGADQPQHF
-	TRBJ2-7	TRBV7-2	-	TGTGCCAGCAGGGGGACGGCCTACGAGCAGTACTTC	CASRGTAYEQYF
TRBD2	TRBJ2-1	TRBV27	few	TGTGCCAGCAGTCCCCGTTGGTCTAGCGGGGGGTACAATGAGCAGTTCTTC	CASSPRWSSGGYNEQFF
TRBD1	TRBJ1-1	TRBV27	many	TGTGCCAGCAATGACAGGGGCCTCATGAACACTGAAGCTTTCTTT	CASNDRGLMNTEAFF